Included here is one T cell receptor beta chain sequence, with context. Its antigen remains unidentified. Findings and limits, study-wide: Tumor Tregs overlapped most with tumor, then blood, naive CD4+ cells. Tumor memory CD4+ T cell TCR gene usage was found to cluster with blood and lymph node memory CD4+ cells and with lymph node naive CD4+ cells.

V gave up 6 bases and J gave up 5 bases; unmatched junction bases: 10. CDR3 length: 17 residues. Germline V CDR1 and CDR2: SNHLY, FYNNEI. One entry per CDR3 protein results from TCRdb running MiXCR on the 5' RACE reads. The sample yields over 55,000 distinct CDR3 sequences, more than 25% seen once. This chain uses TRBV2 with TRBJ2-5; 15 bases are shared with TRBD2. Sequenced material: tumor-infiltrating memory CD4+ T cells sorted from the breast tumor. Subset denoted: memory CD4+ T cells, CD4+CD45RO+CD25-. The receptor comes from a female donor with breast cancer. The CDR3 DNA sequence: TGTGCCAGCAGGAATGGACTAGCGGGAGGGCCGGGGGAGACCCAGTACTTC. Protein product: CASRNGLAGGPGETQYF.